Reported below is one TCR beta chain. Its antigen is not known. A junction end diverges from the germline sequence, so it may reflect a read error. TCRdb recomputed calls from the RT-PCR reads with MiXCR, one row per CDR3 protein. The sample lists over 400,000 distinct CDR3 sequences, approximately 11% occurring once. The sample is drawn from a study of response to subunit inactivated influenza vaccine. Study outcomes and limitations: Each seasonal influenza vaccination recruits few new T cells, the authors suggested.

CDR1 is SGDLS and CDR2 is YYNGEE in the germline V gene. CDR3 length equals 14 residues. Sequencing used PBMCs from blood, obtained roughly 45 days after vaccination. The TCR was taken from a man aged 50-60 years who received an inactivated influenza vaccine. The chain employs TRBV9 and TRBJ2-5, with D unresolved. CDR3 amino acids: CARSVSPLVETQYF. The DNA for the CDR3 is TGTGCCAGAAGCGTATCCCCCTTGGTAGAGACCCAGTACTTC.